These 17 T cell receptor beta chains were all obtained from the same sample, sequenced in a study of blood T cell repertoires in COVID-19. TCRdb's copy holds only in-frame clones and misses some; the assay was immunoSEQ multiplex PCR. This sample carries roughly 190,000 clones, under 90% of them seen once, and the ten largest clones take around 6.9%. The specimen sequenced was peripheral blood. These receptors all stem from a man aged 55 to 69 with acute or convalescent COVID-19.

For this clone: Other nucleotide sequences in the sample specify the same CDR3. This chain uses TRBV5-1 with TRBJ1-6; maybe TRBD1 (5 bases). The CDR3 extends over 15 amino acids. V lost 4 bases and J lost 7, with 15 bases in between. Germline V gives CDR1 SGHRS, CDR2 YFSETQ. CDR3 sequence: CASSIGQGWNSPLHF. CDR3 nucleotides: TGCGCCAGCAGCATAGGGCAGGGCTGGAATTCACCCCTCCACTTT.

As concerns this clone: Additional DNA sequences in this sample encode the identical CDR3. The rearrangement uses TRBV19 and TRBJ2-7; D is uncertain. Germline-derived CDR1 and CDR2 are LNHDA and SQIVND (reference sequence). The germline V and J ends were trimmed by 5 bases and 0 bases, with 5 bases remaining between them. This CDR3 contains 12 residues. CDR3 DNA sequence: TGTGCCAGTAGTTCCTCCTCCTACGAGCAGTACTTC. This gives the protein CASSSSSYEQYF. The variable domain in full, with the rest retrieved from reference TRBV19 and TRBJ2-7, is DGGITQSPKYLFRKEGQNVTLSCEQNLNHDAMYWYRQDPGQGLRLIYYSQIVNDFQKGDIAEGYSVSREKKESFPLTVTSAQKNPTAFYLCASSSSSYEQYFGPGTRLTVT.

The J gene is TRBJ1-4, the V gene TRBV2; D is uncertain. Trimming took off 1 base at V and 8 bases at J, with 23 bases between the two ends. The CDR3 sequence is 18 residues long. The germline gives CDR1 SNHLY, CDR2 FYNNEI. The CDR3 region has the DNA TGTGCCAGCAGTGAAGGTGACGTGGAGAGGGCCGATGGGGAAAAACTGTTTTTT. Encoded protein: CASSEGDVERADGEKLFF.

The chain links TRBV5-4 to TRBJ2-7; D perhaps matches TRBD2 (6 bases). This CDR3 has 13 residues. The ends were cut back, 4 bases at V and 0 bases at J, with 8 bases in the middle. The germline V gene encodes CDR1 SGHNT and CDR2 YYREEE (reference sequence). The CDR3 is CASSRDFSYEQYF. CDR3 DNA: TGTGCCAGCAGCCGGGACTTCTCCTACGAGCAGTACTTC.

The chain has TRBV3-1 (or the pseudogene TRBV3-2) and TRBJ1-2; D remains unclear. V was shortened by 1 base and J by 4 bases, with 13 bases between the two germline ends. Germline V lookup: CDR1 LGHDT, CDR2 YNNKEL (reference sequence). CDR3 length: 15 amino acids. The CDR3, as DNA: TGTGCCAGCAGCCAAGGGGCCGGGGTTTCCTATGGCTACACCTTC. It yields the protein CASSQGAGVSYGYTF.

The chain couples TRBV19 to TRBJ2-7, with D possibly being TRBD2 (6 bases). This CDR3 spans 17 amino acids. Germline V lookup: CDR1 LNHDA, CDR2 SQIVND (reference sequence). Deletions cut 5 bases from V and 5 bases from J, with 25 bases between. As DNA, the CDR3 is TGTGCCAGTAGTCCCATGAGGAGGGGCCTCGCTCTCCACGAGCAGTACTTC. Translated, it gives CASSPMRRGLALHEQYF.

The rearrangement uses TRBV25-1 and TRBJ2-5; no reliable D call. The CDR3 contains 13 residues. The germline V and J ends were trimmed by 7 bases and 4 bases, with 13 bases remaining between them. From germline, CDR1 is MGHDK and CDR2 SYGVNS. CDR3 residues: CASNRRSGETQYF. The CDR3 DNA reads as TGTGCCAGCAACCGACGATCAGGAGAGACCCAGTACTTC.

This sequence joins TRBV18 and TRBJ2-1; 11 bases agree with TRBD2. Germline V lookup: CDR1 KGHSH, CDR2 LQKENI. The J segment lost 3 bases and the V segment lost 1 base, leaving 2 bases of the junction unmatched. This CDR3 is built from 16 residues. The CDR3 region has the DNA TGTGCCAGCTCACCACGGCTAGCGGGGGGCTACAATGAGCAGTTCTTC. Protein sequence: CASSPRLAGGYNEQFF.

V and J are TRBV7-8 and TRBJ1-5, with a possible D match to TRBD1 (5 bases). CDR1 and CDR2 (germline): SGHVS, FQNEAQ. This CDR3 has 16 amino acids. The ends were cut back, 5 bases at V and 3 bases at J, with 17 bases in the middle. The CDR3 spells CASSPHIDSYNQPQHF. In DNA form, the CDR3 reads TGTGCCAGCAGCCCCCATATCGACAGCTACAATCAGCCCCAGCATTTT.

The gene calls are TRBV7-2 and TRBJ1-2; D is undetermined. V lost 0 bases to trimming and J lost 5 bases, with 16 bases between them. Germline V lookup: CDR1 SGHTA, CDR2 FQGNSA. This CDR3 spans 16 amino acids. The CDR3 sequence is CASSLARYTQPYGYTF. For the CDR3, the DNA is TGTGCCAGCAGCTTAGCGCGGTACACCCAACCGTATGGCTACACCTTC.

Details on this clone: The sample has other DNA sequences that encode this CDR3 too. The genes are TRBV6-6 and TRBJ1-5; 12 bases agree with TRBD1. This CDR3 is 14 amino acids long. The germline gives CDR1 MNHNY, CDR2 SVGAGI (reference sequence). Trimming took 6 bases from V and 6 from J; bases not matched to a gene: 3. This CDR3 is CASRGQGAGQPQHF. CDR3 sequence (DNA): TGTGCCAGCAGGGGACAGGGGGCAGGTCAGCCCCAGCATTTT.

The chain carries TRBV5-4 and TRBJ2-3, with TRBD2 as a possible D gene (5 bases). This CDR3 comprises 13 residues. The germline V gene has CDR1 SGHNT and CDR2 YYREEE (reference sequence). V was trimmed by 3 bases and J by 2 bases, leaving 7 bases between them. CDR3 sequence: CASSSGNTDTQYF. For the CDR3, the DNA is TGTGCCAGCAGCTCCGGGAACACAGATACGCAGTATTTT.

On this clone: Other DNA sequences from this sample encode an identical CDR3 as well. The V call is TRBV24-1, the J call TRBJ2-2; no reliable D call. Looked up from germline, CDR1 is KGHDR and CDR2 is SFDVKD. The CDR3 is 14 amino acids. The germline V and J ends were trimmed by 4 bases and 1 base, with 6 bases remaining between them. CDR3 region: CATSDTKNTGELFF. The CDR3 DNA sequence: TGTGCCACCAGTGACACAAAGAACACCGGGGAGCTGTTTTTT.

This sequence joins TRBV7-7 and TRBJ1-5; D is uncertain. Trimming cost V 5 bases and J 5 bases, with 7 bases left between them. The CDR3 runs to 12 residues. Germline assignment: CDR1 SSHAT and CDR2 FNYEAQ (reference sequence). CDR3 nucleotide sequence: TGTGCCAGCAGCCAGTTTGATCAGCCCCAGCATTTT. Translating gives CASSQFDQPQHF. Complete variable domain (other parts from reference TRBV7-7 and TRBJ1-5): GAGVSQSPRYKVTKRGQDVTLRCDPISSHATLYWYQQALGQGPEFLTYFNYEAQPDKSGLPSDRFSAERPEGSISTLTIQRTEQRDSAMYRCASSQFDQPQHFGDGTRLSIL.

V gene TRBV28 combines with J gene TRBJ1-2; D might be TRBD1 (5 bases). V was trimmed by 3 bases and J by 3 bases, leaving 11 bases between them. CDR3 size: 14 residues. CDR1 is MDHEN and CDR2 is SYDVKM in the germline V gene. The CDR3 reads CASSLSGLYYGYTF. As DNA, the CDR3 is TGTGCCAGCAGTTTGTCAGGGCTATACTATGGCTACACCTTC.

CDR3 in amino acids: CASSKGQGVAKNIQYF. In nucleotides, the CDR3 is TGCGCCAGCAGCAAGGGACAGGGGGTAGCCAAAAACATTCAGTACTTC. The chain links TRBV5-1 to TRBJ2-4; 11 nucleotides match TRBD1. Looked up from germline, CDR1 is SGHRS and CDR2 is YFSETQ. This CDR3 has 16 amino acids. Losses at the gene ends were 4 bases for V and 0 bases for J; bases not matched to a gene: 3.

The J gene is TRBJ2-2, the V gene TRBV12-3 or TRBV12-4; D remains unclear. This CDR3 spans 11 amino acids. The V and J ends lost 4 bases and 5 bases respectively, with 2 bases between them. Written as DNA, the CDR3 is TGTGCCAGCAGTTCGACCGGGGAGCTGTTTTTT. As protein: CASSSTGELFF.